Here is one T cell receptor beta chain with its context. As yet, its antigen is unknown. Vbeta (60) and Jbeta (13) primers were used in the PCR. TCRdb's table, derived via immunoSEQ multiplex PCR, lists solely in-frame clones and lacks some. Altogether more than 60,000 clones are present, 70% to 85% being singletons, with the ten largest covering 2.9%. This entry belongs to a study of cytomegalovirus exposure and HLA in healthy donors. Notes on the study in general: Per a prior analysis, the majority of TCR beta V segments were productive roughly 90% or roughly 30% of the time.

CDR1 and CDR2 (germline): LNHNV, YYDKDF (reference sequence). V lost 0 bases and J 0 bases, leaving 2 bases between the germline ends. The CDR3 covers 14 residues. The chain carries TRBV15 and TRBJ2-2; D is uncertain. The clonotype was recovered from a woman aged 25 to 39 in good health and CMV-seronegative. The sample taken for sequencing was PBMCs. The chain's CDR3 is CATSRDTNTGELFF. Written as DNA, the CDR3 is TGTGCCACCAGCAGAGACACGAACACCGGGGAGCTGTTTTTT.